This T cell receptor (beta chain) stems from a study of T cell responses to AZD1222 COVID-19 vaccine listed by TCRdb under 2021. For the study in its entirety: AZD1222 recipients whose second dose came at about 4 weeks and those whose second dose came at about 12 weeks were combined into one group, since spike-specific TCR depth and breadth did not differ between the two schedules. Trial participants were enrolled into age subgroups of 18-55, 56-69 and 70-plus years, which contained 148, 28 and 57 TCR-sequenced participants, respectively. A total of about 240 trial participants underwent TCR sequencing, of whom 200 to 220 received two doses of AZD1222 and some 26 received two doses of the MenACWY control vaccine.

The CDR3 regions of human TCRbeta chains were analyzed by immunosequencing. Per the source publication's procedure: Repertoire TCRs were matched against a reference library of SARS-CoV-2-specific TCRs generated with the MIRA antigen-specificity platform. Breadth was defined as the fraction of unique TCRs that were SARS-CoV-2-associated. Depth was defined as the fraction of total T cells that were SARS-CoV-2-associated. Using the MIRA data, each spike-specific TCR was assigned both to the spike region to which the TCR was reactive and to a CD4 or CD8 class. Log10-transformed breadth and depth values were compared by one-way ANOVA with Sidak's multiple comparisons tests. TCRdb carries this immuneACCESS record with in-frame sequences only. Its versions omit some clonotypes, under half of them owing to an unresolved V gene in the studies checked, with the rest unexplained. V, J and clone size were drawn from that table, and D and trimming were deduced from the DNA. The sample table lists 95,000 to 150,000 clones, approximately 90% of them with a count of one. In total, the top ten clones hold approximately 3.3% of the sample.

On this clone: Its antigen is not yet known. No quality values exist for individual bases; no much larger clone is one base distant.

The time point label here, explained by the study, means: baseline before first vaccination. The vaccinee samples were drawn from two UK trials, COV001 and COV002, one of which was a single-blind randomized controlled phase 2/3 trial testing AZD1222 (ChAdOx1 nCoV-19) in healthy adults. For TCRbeta chain sequencing, PBMC samples from trial participants were taken at day 0 and at day 28 after the second dose. Looking up the germline V gene yields CDR1 SGHRS and CDR2 YFSETQ. The CDR3 numbers 15 residues from cysteine through phenylalanine. Only the CDR3 region is kept as DNA, spanning 45 bases read in frame from base 1. The trim is 0 bases for V and 1 base for J, with a gap of 10 bases between the germline ends. The paper as a whole reports these results and caveats: Conclusions about previously exposed vaccinees are limited because only six or seven AZD1222 recipients were SARS-CoV-2 seropositive at baseline. After two AZD1222 doses, both the breadth and the depth of spike-specific TCRs were significantly higher than at day 0 and than in MenACWY recipients. The 56-69-year group was small, and its depth increase did not reach significance, likely because of low power. Because no samples from the day 14 peak response were available, repertoires could be characterized only after the peak T cell response. Most participants were white British and females outnumbered males, and the authors suggested that clonal diversity may have been underestimated. Epitopes outside the regions mutated in the B.1.351 and B.1.1.7 variants were reportedly recognized by nearly half of the unique spike-specific TCRs. The whole spike protein was spanned by vaccine-associated CD4 TCRs, and dominant responses were seen in regions 160-218 and 743-854.

The sequence came from an adult in good health. The specimen comprised peripheral blood, sampled on day 0 of AZD1222 vaccination. Recombination joined TRBV5-1 with TRBJ1-1; no D gene is confidently identified. The CDR3 sequence is CASSLEGRANTEAFF. Read as DNA, the sequence is TGCGCCAGCAGCTTGGAAGGGCGTGCGAACACTGAAGCTTTCTTT.